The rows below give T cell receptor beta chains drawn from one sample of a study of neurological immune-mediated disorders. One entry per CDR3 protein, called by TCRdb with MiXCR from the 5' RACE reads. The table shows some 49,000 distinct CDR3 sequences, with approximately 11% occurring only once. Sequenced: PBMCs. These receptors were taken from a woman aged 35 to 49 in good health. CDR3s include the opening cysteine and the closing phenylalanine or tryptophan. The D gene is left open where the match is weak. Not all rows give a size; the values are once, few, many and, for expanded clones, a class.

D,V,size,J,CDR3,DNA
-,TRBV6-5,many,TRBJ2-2,CASSALTAQWELFF,TGTGCCAGCAGTGCCCTCACGGCCCAGTGGGAGCTGTTTTTT
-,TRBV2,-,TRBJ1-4,CASQRDNSAKLFF,TGTGCCAGTCAGCGGGACAACTCAGCCAAACTGTTTTTT
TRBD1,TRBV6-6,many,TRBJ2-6,CASSYSSGTGGLRGANVLTF,TGTGCCAGCAGTTACTCTTCCGGGACAGGGGGCCTCAGGGGGGCCAACGTCCTGACTTTC
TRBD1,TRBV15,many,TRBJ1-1,CATSRRGSAGEAFF,TGTGCCACCAGCCGCAGGGGGTCTGCGGGTGAAGCTTTCTTT
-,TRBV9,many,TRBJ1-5,CASSVDGQDNQPQHF,TGTGCCAGCAGCGTGGATGGCCAGGACAATCAGCCCCAGCATTTT
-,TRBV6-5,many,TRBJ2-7,CASSPRLLSSYEQYF,TGTGCCAGCAGTCCCAGACTCCTAAGCTCCTACGAGCAGTACTTC
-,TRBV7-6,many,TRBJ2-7,CASSVDTREYEQYF,TGTGCCAGCAGCGTCGACACCAGAGAGTACGAGCAGTACTTC
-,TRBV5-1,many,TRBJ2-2,CASSLGGTGELFF,TGCGCCAGCAGCTTGGGGGGCACCGGGGAGCTGTTTTTT
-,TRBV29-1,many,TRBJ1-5,CSVAPPNQPQHF,TGCAGCGTGGCTCCACCAAATCAGCCCCAGCATTTT
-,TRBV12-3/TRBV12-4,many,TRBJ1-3,CASSWGSGNTIYF,TGTGCCAGCAGTTGGGGGTCCGGAAACACCATATATTTT
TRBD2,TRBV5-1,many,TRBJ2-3,CASSLASGSDTQYF,TGCGCCAGCAGCTTGGCTAGCGGGAGCGATACGCAGTATTTT